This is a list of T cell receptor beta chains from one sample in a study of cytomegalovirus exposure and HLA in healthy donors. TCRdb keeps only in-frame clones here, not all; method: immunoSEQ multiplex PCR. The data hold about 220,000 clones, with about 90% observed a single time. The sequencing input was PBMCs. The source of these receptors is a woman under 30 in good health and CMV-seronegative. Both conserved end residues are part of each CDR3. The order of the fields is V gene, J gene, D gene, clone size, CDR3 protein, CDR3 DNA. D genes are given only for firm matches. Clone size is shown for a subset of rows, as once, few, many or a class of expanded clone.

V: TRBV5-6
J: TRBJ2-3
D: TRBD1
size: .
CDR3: CASSPGTGGTDTQYF
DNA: TGTGCCAGCAGCCCCGGGACAGGGGGGACAGATACGCAGTATTTT

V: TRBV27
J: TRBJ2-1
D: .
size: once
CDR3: CASSPQGGNEQFF
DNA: TGTGCCAGCAGTCCCCAGGGGGGCAATGAGCAGTTCTTC

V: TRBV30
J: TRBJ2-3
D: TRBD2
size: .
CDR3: CAWSVGGRQDTQYF
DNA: TGTGCCTGGAGTGTGGGGGGGAGGCAAGATACGCAGTATTTT

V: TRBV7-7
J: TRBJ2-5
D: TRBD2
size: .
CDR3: CASSKIGLAGLETQYF
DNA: TGTGCCAGCAGTAAGATAGGACTAGCGGGATTAGAGACCCAGTACTTC

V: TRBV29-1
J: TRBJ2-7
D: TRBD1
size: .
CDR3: CSVHFRDSPSYEQYF
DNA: TGCAGCGTTCACTTCCGGGACAGTCCCTCCTACGAGCAGTACTTC

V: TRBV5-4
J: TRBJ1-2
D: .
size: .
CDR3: CASSPRTAQYSGYTF
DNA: TGTGCCAGCAGCCCCCGGACAGCTCAGTATTCTGGCTACACCTTC

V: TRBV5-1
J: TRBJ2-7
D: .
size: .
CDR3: CASSPPLSYEQYF
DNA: TGCGCCAGCAGTCCCCCATTGAGCTACGAGCAGTACTTC

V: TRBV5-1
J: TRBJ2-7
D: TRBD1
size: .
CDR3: CASSWGQGQNEQYF
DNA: TGCGCCAGCAGCTGGGGACAGGGTCAAAACGAGCAGTACTTC

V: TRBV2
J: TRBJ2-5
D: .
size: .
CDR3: CASLILQETQYF
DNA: TGTGCCAGCCTTATCCTTCAAGAGACCCAGTACTTC

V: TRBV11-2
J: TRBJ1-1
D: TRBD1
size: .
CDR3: CASSPTGSTEAFF
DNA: TGTGCCAGCAGCCCGACAGGGAGCACTGAAGCTTTCTTT

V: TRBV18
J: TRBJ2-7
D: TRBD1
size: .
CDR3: CASSPDAGTGGGGSSYEQYF
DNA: TGTGCCAGCTCACCAGACGCCGGGACAGGGGGCGGCGGGAGCTCCTACGAGCAGTACTTC

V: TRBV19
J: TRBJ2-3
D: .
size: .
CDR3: CASSVGGDTDTQYF
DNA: TGTGCCAGTAGTGTGGGGGGAGACACAGATACGCAGTATTTT

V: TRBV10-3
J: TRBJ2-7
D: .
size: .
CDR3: CAIWRGTNSYEQYF
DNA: TGTGCCATCTGGAGGGGGACTAACTCCTACGAGCAGTACTTC

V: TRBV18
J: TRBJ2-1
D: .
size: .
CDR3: CASSRYLHEQFF
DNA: TGTGCCAGCTCCCGGTATCTGCATGAGCAGTTCTTC

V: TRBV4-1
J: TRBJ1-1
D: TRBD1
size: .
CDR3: CASSQRGHSEAFF
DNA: TGCGCCAGCAGCCAGAGGGGGCATAGTGAAGCTTTCTTT

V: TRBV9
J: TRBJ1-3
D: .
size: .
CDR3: CASSVSGTSSGNTIYF
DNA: TGTGCCAGCAGCGTATCTGGCACCAGCTCTGGAAACACCATATATTTT

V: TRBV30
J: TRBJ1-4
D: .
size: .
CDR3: CAWALPIRGSGEKLFF
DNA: TGTGCCTGGGCTCTCCCAATCAGGGGCTCGGGAGAAAAACTGTTTTTT

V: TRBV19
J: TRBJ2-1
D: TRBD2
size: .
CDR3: CASSFPLAGGPPGNEQFF
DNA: TGTGCCAGTAGTTTCCCTCTAGCGGGAGGCCCCCCTGGCAATGAGCAGTTCTTC

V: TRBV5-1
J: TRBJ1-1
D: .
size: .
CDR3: CASSAGGDAFF
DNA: TGCGCCAGCAGCGCGGGGGGAGATGCTTTCTTT

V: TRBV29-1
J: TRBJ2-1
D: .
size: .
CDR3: CSGEIYNEQFF
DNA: TGCAGCGGGGAGATATACAATGAGCAGTTCTTC

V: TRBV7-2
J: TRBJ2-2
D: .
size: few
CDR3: CASRAVGGDAGELFF
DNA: TGTGCCAGTCGAGCGGTGGGGGGAGACGCCGGGGAGCTGTTTTTT

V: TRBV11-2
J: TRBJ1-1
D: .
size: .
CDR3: CASSSRTVSRAFF
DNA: TGTGCCAGCAGCTCCAGGACAGTCAGCAGGGCTTTCTTT

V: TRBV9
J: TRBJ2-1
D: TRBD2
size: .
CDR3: CASSAVPGTSGRVLRNEQFF
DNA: TGTGCCAGCAGCGCCGTTCCCGGGACTAGCGGGAGGGTTCTTCGAAATGAGCAGTTCTTC

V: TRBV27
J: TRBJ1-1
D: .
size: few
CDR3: CASSLTRPSLLNTEAFF
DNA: TGTGCCAGCAGTTTAACGCGGCCGAGTCTGCTGAACACTGAAGCTTTCTTT